These 27 T cell receptor beta chains came from one sample sequenced in a study of vaccination and CD4 T cells after COVID-19 (dated by TCRdb to 2022 to 2024). The meaning of the sample's treatment or condition label: roughly nine-day PBMC culture with coronavirus spike peptide pools or control peptides (ViraFEST assay). The method was PCR. Instrument on record: Illumina iSeq 100. DNA from cultured CD4+ T cells was subjected to TCR sequencing with the Oncomine TCR Beta short-read assay at the Johns Hopkins FTIC core. TCRdb cleaned the public reads at Q25 with fastp, built clones with MiXCR and kept in-frame beta chains. Each entry is one CDR3 protein sequence, shown with its most common DNA and genes. For this sample there are 12,000 or so distinct CDR3 sequences; 50% to 60% appear just once. The ten largest clones add up to under 25% of the sample. These TCRs' antigens remain unknown. The sample comprised CD4+ T cells from blood, cultured in vitro. These receptors originate from a human donor who had recovered from COVID-19.

V is TRBV7-9 and J is TRBJ2-2; D is possibly TRBD1 (6 bases). Trimming left V 2 bases short and J 4 bases short, with 11 bases between. The germline gives CDR1 SEHNR, CDR2 FQNEAQ (reference sequence). CDR3 length: 15 residues. The CDR3 bases are TGTGCCAGCAGCTTAATGATGGACAGCACCGGGGAGCTGTTTTTT. This codes for CASSLMMDSTGELFF.

This clonotype occurred a few times. The rearrangement joins TRBV30 to TRBJ1-2; 9 bases are a match to TRBD1. Germline V gene data show CDR1 as GTSNPN and CDR2 as SVGIG (reference sequence). Trimming cost V 5 bases and J 5 bases; bases outside gene matches: 15. This CDR3 has 16 residues. The CDR3 nucleotides read TGTGCCTGGGGGAGGGACAGGGTTTTTTCGGGGTATGGCTACACCTTC. Translating it yields CAWGRDRVFSGYGYTF.

The gene calls are TRBV27 and TRBJ1-6; 7 bases are a match to TRBD1. This CDR3 spans 15 amino acids. The V gene's germline CDR1 is MNHEY and CDR2 SMNVEV (reference sequence). V trimming: 6 bases; J trimming: 7 bases; junction bases outside the gene matches: 9. This CDR3 reads CASSQSGQENSPLHF. The CDR3 DNA reads as TGTGCCAGCAGCCAATCCGGACAGGAGAATTCACCCCTCCACTTT.

The rearrangement joins TRBV6-1 to TRBJ1-2; TRBD1 might be the D (5 bases). The CDR3 consists of 13 residues. Trimming took 4 bases from V and 5 from J, leaving 11 bases between them. Germline CDR1 and CDR2: MNHNS and SASEGT. The CDR3 region has the DNA TGTGCCAGCAGTGGCCCGGACACGTATGGCTACACCTTC. Encoded protein: CASSGPDTYGYTF.

In its sample, this clonotype was seen a few times. The chain combines TRBV30 with TRBJ1-5; D perhaps matches TRBD1 (5 bases). CDR1 is GTSNPN, CDR2 SVGIG, per germline (reference sequence). The V gene lost 0 bases and the J gene lost 7 bases, with 10 bases spanning the gap. The CDR3 covers 13 residues. The CDR3: CAWSVSRDQPQHF. The CDR3 region has the DNA TGTGCCTGGAGTGTAAGCAGGGACCAGCCCCAGCATTTT.

The gene calls are TRBV5-4 and TRBJ2-5; 8 positions agree with TRBD1. Germline loops: CDR1 SGHNT, CDR2 YYREEE (reference sequence). The CDR3 consists of 13 residues. The V segment lost 4 bases and the J segment 5 bases; nucleotides outside the gene matches: 4. This CDR3 reads CASSPGGGETQYF. CDR3 in DNA: TGTGCCAGCAGCCCAGGGGGCGGGGAGACCCAGTACTTC.

This chain links TRBV12-3 or TRBV12-4 with TRBJ1-1; the D gene is possibly TRBD1 (6 bases). V was shortened by 6 bases and J by 1 base, with 15 bases between the two germline ends. The CDR3 is 15 amino acids. The CDR3 region has the DNA TGTGCCAGCAGGCCGTGGGGGGCTGGGAACACTGAAGCTTTCTTT. Its protein product is CASRPWGAGNTEAFF.

The J gene is TRBJ1-1, the V gene TRBV5-1, with D hard to call. Germline V gene lookup returns CDR1 SGHRS and CDR2 YFSETQ. The CDR3 loop spans 14 amino acids. V lost 4 bases to trimming and J lost 0 bases, with 10 bases between them. The CDR3 is CASSGESMNTEAFF. The CDR3 DNA reads as TGCGCCAGCAGCGGCGAAAGCATGAACACTGAAGCTTTCTTT. The variable domain in full, completed from reference TRBV5-1 and TRBJ1-1, reads KAGVTQTPRYLIKTRGQQVTLSCSPISGHRSVSWYQQTPGQGLQFLFEYFSETQRNKGNFPGRFSGRQFSNSRSEMNVSTLELGDSALYLCASSGESMNTEAFFGQGTRLTVV.

A word on this clonotype: An end of the junction differs from the germline gene, which may be a read error. The chain employs TRBV7-7 and TRBJ1-1; no definite D call. CDR3 length: 15 amino acids. CDR1 is SSHAT, CDR2 FNYEAQ, per germline (reference sequence). CDR3 protein: CASSLVPPDHFEAFF. The CDR3 coding sequence is TGTGCTAGCAGCTTAGTCCCCCCGGACCATTTTGAAGCTTTCTTT.

V gene TRBV12-3 or TRBV12-4 combines with J gene TRBJ2-1; TRBD1 or TRBD2 may be the D gene (5 bases each). This CDR3 has 17 residues. V lost 5 bases and J 6 bases, leaving 23 bases between the germline ends. In DNA form, the CDR3 reads TGTGCCAGCAGTCCCCGGGGCTCTATAGCCCCTCTCAATGAGCAGTTCTTC. Residues: CASSPRGSIAPLNEQFF.

This sequence joins TRBV11-3 and TRBJ2-7; 16 nucleotides align to TRBD2. The germline gives CDR1 SGHNT, CDR2 YENEEA. The CDR3 has 18 residues. With V trimmed by 8 bases and J by 5 bases, 15 bases remained unmatched. The DNA for the CDR3 is TGTGCCAGCGGGCCGGGACTAGCGGGGGGGCAGTTGATGAACGAGCAGTACTTC. Amino acids: CASGPGLAGGQLMNEQYF.

This rearrangement joins TRBV29-1 to TRBJ2-7, with 8 bases matching TRBD2. This CDR3 region has 13 residues. Germline CDR1 reads SQVTM; CDR2 reads ANQGSEA. The V and J ends lost 4 bases and 2 bases, in that order; junction bases with no gene match: 4. The chain's CDR3 is CSVARGGPYEQYF. CDR3 DNA: TGCAGCGTTGCACGGGGGGGGCCCTACGAGCAGTACTTC.

This chain joins TRBV7-8 and TRBJ2-5; D is perhaps TRBD1 (5 bases). Between the trimmed V and J ends, which lost 5 bases and 5 bases, there was a span of 18 bases. From germline, CDR1 is SGHVS and CDR2 FQNEAQ. The CDR3 extends over 15 amino acids. The CDR3 nucleotides read TGTGCCAGCAGCCGGCCTCGGCTAGGGGTGGAGACCCAGTACTTC. It translates to CASSRPRLGVETQYF.

The chain couples TRBV6-2 or TRBV6-3 to TRBJ1-5; TRBD1 agrees at 7 bases. The CDR3 loop spans 16 amino acids. The germline V gene encodes CDR1 MNHEY and CDR2 SVGEGT. With V trimmed by 6 bases and J by 2 bases, 10 bases remained unmatched. The CDR3 DNA reads as TGTGCCAGCAGCCCAGGTGGGCAGGGGGGCAATCAGCCCCAGCATTTT. Amino acid sequence: CASSPGGQGGNQPQHF.

The chain uses TRBV10-3 and TRBJ2-6; 7 bases agree with TRBD1. From germline, CDR1 is ENHRY and CDR2 SYGVKD. This CDR3 region has 16 residues. J was trimmed by 0 bases and V by 8 bases; bases with no gene match: 7. CDR3: CAIEDRKASGANVLTF. CDR3 in DNA: TGTGCCATCGAGGACAGGAAGGCCTCTGGGGCCAACGTCCTGACTTTC.

The rearrangement joins TRBV30 to TRBJ2-7; D is undetermined. Trimming stripped 2 bases from V and 0 bases from J, with 14 bases between. Germline V gene sequence: CDR1 GTSNPN, CDR2 SVGIG (reference sequence). CDR3 length: 15 residues. The CDR3 DNA follows: TGTGCCTGGAGTAGTGGGCAGTCTATCTCCTACGAGCAGTACTTC. Translation: CAWSSGQSISYEQYF. Supplemented by reference TRBV30 and TRBJ2-7, the full variable domain reads SQTIHQWPATLVQPVGSPLSLECTVEGTSNPNLYWYRQAAGRGLQLLFYSVGIGQISSEVPQNLSASRPQDRQFILSSKKLLLSDSGFYLCAWSSGQSISYEQYFGPGTRLTVT.

This clonotype came up a few times. The DNA of the CDR3 is TGTGCCAGCAGTTACTCCCCCTCTACAGGGCCCGCAGATACGCAGTATTTT. Translating gives CASSYSPSTGPADTQYF. This chain links TRBV6-5 with TRBJ2-3; tentatively, D is TRBD1 (6 bases). Germline CDR1 reads MNHEY; CDR2 reads SVGAGI. Between the trimmed V and J ends, which lost 0 bases and 4 bases, there was a span of 17 bases. CDR3 length: 17 amino acids.

Comments on this clonotype: The CDR3 does not close with the conserved phenylalanine or tryptophan, likely indicating a read error. The DNA is left out, because the CDR3 cannot be placed on it with certainty; the CDR3 is given as TCRdb lists it. The V and J genes are TRBV12-1 and TRBJ2-1; TRBD1, the table's D call, was not compared with the DNA. TRBV12-1 is recorded as a pseudogene. The CDR3 sequence runs 14 residues, both termini included. CDR3 sequence: CASDRRQGKGQGST.

The J gene is TRBJ2-2, the V gene TRBV20-1, with unresolved D. Looked up from germline, CDR1 is DFQATT and CDR2 is SNEGSKA (reference sequence). Trimming took 2 bases from V and 4 from J, leaving 14 bases between them. The CDR3 is made up of 15 amino acids. CDR3: CSARQPLTVTGELFF. The CDR3 coding sequence is TGCAGTGCTAGACAACCTTTGACTGTCACCGGGGAGCTGTTTTTT.

The chain uses TRBV4-2 and TRBJ2-2; TRBD2 is a possible D gene (5 bases). The CDR3 extends over 15 amino acids. Germline-derived CDR1 and CDR2 are LGHNA and YNFKEQ. Trimming took 0 bases from V and 8 from J, leaving 13 bases between them. The CDR3 coding sequence is TGTGCCAGCAGCCAAGATAGCGTCGGACTGGGGGAGCTGTTTTTT. This translates into CASSQDSVGLGELFF.

The chain couples TRBV10-3 to TRBJ1-2; D call uncertain. The CDR3 runs to 14 residues. From germline, CDR1 is ENHRY and CDR2 SYGVKD. With 3 bases removed from V and 4 bases from J, the gap between germline ends came to 12 bases. This CDR3 reads CAISDQASSYGYTF. For the CDR3, the DNA is TGTGCCATCAGTGACCAGGCCTCGAGCTATGGCTACACCTTC.

This clonotype occurred a few times. The chain is built from TRBV6-2 or TRBV6-3 and TRBJ2-4; 11 bases are shared with TRBD2. The germline V gene encodes CDR1 MNHEY and CDR2 SVGEGT. This CDR3 region has 16 residues. The V and J ends lost 1 base and 6 bases, in that order; junction bases with no gene match: 5. This CDR3 reads CASSYYYLAGGNIQYF. The CDR3 DNA follows: TGTGCCAGCAGTTACTACTATCTAGCGGGGGGAAACATTCAGTACTTC.

The chain carries TRBV7-9 and TRBJ2-7; tentative D call: TRBD2 (5 bases). The germline gives CDR1 SEHNR, CDR2 FQNEAQ (reference sequence). The CDR3 totals 11 residues. Trimming pared 4 bases from V and 6 bases from J, leaving 7 bases between. The CDR3 protein is CASSSGVEQYF. CDR3 DNA: TGTGCCAGCAGCTCCGGGGTCGAGCAGTACTTC.

The V call is TRBV5-1, the J call TRBJ1-2; D ambiguous. The V gene's germline CDR1 is SGHRS and CDR2 YFSETQ. The CDR3 extends over 15 amino acids. Trimming left V 5 bases short and J 3 bases short, with 17 bases between. The DNA of the CDR3 is TGCGCCAGCAGAAATCCACAGACGACCTACTATGGCTACACCTTC. It translates to CASRNPQTTYYGYTF.

This clonotype was detected only once. The gene calls are TRBV7-9 and TRBJ2-1; D is possibly TRBD2 (7 bases). CDR1 is SEHNR, CDR2 FQNEAQ, per germline (reference sequence). The CDR3 consists of 14 residues. V was shortened by 5 bases and J by 9 bases, with 17 bases between the two germline ends. The CDR3 here is CASSNRGAGGEQFF. The CDR3 nucleotides read TGTGCCAGCAGCAACCGGGGGGCCGGAGGTGAGCAGTTCTTC.

The chain joins TRBV4-1 to TRBJ1-6; TRBD1 is a possible D gene (5 bases). Trimming pared 0 bases from V and 2 bases from J, leaving 11 bases between. Germline CDR1 and CDR2: MGHRA and YSYEKL. The CDR3 is 17 residues long. The CDR3 loop is CASSQDERDPYNSPLHF. The CDR3 nucleotides are TGCGCCAGCAGCCAAGATGAGAGGGACCCCTATAATTCACCCCTCCACTTT.

The chain uses TRBV7-2 and TRBJ2-1; 8 bases align to TRBD2. Per the germline V gene, CDR1 is SGHTA and CDR2 is FQGNSA. The CDR3 extends over 16 amino acids. V was pared by 1 base and J by 2 bases, with 4 bases of the junction left unmatched. CDR3 sequence reads: CASSLVGGGTYNEQFF. In DNA, the CDR3 is TGTGCCAGCAGCTTAGTCGGGGGGGGAACCTACAATGAGCAGTTCTTC.